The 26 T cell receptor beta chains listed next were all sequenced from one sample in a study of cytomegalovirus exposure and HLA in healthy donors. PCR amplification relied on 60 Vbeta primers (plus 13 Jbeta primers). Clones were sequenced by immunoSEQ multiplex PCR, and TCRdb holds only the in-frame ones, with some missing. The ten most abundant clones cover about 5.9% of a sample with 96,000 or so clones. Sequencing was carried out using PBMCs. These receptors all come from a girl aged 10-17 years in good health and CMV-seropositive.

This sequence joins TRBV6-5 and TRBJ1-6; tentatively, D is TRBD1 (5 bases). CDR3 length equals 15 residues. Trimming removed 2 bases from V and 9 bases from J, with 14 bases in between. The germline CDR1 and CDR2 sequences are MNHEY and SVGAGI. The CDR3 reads CASSYQWRGGSPLHF. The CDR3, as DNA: TGTGCCAGCAGTTACCAGTGGAGGGGCGGTTCACCCCTCCACTTT.

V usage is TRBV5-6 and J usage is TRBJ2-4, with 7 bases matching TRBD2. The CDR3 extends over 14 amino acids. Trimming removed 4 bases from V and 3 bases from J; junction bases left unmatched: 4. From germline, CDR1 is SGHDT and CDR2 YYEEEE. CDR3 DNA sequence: TGTGCCAGCAGCCCACGGGGGGTCAAAAACATTCAGTACTTC. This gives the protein CASSPRGVKNIQYF. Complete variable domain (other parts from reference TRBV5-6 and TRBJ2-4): DAGVTQSPTHLIKTRGQQVTLRCSPKSGHDTVSWYQQALGQGPQFIFQYYEEEERQRGNFPDRFSGHQFPNYSSELNVNALLLGDSALYLCASSPRGVKNIQYFGAGTRLSVL.

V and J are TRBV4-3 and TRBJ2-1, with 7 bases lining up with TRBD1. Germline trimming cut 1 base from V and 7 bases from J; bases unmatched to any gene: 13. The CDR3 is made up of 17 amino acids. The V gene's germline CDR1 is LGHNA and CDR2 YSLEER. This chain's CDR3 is CASSQGLAGGSVNEQFF. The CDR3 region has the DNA TGCGCCAGCAGCCAAGGGTTAGCAGGGGGAAGTGTAAATGAGCAGTTCTTC.

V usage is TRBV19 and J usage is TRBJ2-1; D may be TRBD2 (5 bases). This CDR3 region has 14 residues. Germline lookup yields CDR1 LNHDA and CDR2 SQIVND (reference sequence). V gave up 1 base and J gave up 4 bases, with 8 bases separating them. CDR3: CASSIGGLYNEQFF. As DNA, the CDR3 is TGTGCCAGTAGTATAGGCGGGCTGTACAATGAGCAGTTCTTC.

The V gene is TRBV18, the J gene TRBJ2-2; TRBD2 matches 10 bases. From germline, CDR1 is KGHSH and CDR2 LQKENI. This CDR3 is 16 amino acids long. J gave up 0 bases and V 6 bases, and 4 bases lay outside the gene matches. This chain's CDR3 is CASSLTSGANTGELFF. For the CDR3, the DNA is TGTGCCAGCTCGCTAACTAGCGGGGCGAACACCGGGGAGCTGTTTTTT.

The CDR3 reads CASSPFDRSNQPQHF. In DNA, the CDR3 is TGTGCCAGCAGCCCCTTTGACAGAAGCAATCAGCCCCAGCATTTT. The gene calls are TRBV6-5 and TRBJ1-5; maybe TRBD1 (5 bases). This CDR3 is 15 amino acids long. From germline, CDR1 is MNHEY and CDR2 SVGAGI. The V end lost 6 bases, the J end lost 1 base, and 13 bases lay between the germline ends.

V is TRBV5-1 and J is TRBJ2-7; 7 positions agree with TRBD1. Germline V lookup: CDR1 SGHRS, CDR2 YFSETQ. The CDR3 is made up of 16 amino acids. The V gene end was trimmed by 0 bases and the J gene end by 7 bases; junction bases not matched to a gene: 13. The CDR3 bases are TGCGCCAGCAGCTTGGTGACAGGGACAGACGGAGAGGAGCAGTACTTC. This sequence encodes CASSLVTGTDGEEQYF.

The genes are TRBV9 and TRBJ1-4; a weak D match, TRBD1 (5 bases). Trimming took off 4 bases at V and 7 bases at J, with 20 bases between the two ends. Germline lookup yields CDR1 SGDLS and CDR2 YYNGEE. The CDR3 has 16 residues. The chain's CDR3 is CASSPPRAPGGEKLFF. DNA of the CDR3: TGTGCCAGCAGCCCTCCCCGGGCCCCCGGGGGTGAAAAACTGTTTTTT. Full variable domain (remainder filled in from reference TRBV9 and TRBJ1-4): DSGVTQTPKHLITATGQRVTLRCSPRSGDLSVYWYQQSLDQGLQFLIQYYNGEERAKGNILERFSAQQFPDLHSELNLSSLELGDSALYFCASSPPRAPGGEKLFFGSGTQLSVL.

The DNA for the CDR3 is TGTGCCAGCAGCACCCAAGGAAATACAGGCCAAAACGGAAACACCATATATTTT. This codes for CASSTQGNTGQNGNTIYF. The chain has TRBV28 and TRBJ1-3; D might be TRBD1 (5 bases). The V end was cut by 6 bases, the J end by 4 bases, with 25 bases between. CDR1 MDHEN and CDR2 SYDVKM come from the germline V gene. The CDR3 loop spans 18 amino acids.

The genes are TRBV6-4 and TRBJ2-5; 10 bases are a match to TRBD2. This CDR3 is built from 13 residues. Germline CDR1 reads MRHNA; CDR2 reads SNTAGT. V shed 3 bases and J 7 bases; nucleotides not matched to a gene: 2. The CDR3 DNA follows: TGTGCCAGCAGTGAAGCTAGCGGGGGGACCCAGTACTTC. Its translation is CASSEASGGTQYF.

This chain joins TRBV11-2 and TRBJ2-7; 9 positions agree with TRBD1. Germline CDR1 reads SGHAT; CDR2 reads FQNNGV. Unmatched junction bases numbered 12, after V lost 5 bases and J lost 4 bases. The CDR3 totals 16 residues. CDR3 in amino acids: CASSPQGDREYYEQYF. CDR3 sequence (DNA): TGTGCCAGCAGCCCCCAAGGGGACAGGGAATATTACGAGCAGTACTTC.

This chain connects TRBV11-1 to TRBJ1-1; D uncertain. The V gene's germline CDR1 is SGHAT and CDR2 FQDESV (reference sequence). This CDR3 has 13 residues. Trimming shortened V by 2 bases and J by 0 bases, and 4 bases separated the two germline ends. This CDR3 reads CASSLRVNTEAFF. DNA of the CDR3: TGTGCCAGCAGCTTACGAGTGAACACTGAAGCTTTCTTT.

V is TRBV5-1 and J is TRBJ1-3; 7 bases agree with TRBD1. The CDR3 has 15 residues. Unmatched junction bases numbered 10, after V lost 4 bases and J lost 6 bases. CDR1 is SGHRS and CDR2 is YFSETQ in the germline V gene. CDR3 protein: CASSEGGTAKNTIYF. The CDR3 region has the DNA TGCGCCAGCAGCGAAGGCGGGACAGCCAAAAACACCATATATTTT.

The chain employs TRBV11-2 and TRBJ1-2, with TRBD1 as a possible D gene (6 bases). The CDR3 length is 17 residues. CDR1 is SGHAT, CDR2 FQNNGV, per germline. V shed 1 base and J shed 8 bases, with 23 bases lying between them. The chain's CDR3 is CASSLGVGTRTGYGYTF. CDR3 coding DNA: TGTGCCAGCAGCTTAGGGGTCGGGACACGGACTGGGTACGGCTACACCTTC.

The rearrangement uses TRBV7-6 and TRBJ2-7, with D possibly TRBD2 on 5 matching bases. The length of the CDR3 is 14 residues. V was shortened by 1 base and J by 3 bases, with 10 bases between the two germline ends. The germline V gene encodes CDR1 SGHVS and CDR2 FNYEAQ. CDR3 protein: CASSLDRGSYEQYF. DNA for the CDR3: TGTGCCAGCAGCTTAGACCGAGGGAGCTACGAGCAGTACTTC.

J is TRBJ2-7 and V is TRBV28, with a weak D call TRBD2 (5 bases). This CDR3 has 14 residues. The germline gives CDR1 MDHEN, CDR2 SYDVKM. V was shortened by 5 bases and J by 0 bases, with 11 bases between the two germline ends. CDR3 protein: CASSIPGNSYEQYV. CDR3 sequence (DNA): TGTGCCAGCAGTATACCCGGGAACTCCTACGAGCAGTACGTC.

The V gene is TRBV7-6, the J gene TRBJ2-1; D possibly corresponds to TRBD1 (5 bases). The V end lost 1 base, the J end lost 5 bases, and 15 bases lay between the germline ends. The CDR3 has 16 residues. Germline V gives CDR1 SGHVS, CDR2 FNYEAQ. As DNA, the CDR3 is TGTGCCAGCAGCTTAGTGTTCCAGGGAACCGACAATGAGCAGTTCTTC. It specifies CASSLVFQGTDNEQFF.

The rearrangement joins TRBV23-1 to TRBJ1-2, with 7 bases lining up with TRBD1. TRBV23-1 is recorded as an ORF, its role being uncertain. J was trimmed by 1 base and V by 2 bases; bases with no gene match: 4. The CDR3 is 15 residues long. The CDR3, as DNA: TGCGCCAGCAGTCAAGGGACAGCTTTTAACTATGGCTACACCTTC. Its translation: CASSQGTAFNYGYTF.

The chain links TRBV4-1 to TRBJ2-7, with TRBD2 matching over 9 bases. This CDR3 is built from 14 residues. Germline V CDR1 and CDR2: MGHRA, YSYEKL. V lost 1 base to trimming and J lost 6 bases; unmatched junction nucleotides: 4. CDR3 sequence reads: CASSQGLAGTEQYV. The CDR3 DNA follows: TGCGCCAGCAGCCAAGGGCTAGCGGGGACCGAGCAGTACGTC.

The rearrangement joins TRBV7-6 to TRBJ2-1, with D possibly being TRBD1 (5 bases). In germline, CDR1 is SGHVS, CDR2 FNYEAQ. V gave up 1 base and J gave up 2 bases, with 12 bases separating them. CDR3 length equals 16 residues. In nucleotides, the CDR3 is TGTGCCAGCAGCTTAGTGTTCCAGGGAACCTACAATGAGCAGTTCTTC. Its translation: CASSLVFQGTYNEQFF.

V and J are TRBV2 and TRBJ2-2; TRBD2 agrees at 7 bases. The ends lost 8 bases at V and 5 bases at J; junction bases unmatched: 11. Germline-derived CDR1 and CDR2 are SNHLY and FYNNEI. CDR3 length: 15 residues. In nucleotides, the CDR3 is TGTGCCAGCCGTGGCGGGGGACGGGAGACCGGGGAGCTGTTTTTT. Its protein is CASRGGGRETGELFF.

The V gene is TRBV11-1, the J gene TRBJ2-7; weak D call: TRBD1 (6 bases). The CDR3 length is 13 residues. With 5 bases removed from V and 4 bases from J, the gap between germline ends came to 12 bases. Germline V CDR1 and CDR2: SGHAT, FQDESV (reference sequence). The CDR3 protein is CASSESTGYEQYF. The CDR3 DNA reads TGTGCCAGCAGCGAATCGACAGGATACGAGCAGTACTTC. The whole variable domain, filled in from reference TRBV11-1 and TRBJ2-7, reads EAEVAQSPRYKITEKSQAVAFWCDPISGHATLYWYRQILGQGPELLVQFQDESVVDDSQLPKDRFSAERLKGVDSTLKIQPAELGDSAMYLCASSESTGYEQYFGPGTRLTVT.

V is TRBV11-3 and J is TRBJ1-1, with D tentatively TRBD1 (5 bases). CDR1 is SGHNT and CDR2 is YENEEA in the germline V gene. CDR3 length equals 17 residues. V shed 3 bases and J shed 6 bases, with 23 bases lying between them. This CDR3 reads CASSLTGTQLRGAEAFF. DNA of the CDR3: TGTGCCAGCAGCTTGACCGGGACTCAACTTAGGGGCGCTGAAGCTTTCTTT. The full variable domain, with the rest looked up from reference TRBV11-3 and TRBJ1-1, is EAGVVQSPRYKIIEKKQPVAFWCNPISGHNTLYWYLQNLGQGPELLIRYENEEAVDDSQLPKDRFSAERLKGVDSTLKIQPAELGDSAVYLCASSLTGTQLRGAEAFFGQGTRLTVV.

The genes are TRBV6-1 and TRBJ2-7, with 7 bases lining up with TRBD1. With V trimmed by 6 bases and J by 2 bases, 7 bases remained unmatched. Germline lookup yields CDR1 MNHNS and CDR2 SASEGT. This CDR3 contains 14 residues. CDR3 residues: CASRQGPQTYEQYV. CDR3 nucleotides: TGTGCCAGCAGACAGGGGCCTCAAACCTACGAGCAGTACGTC.

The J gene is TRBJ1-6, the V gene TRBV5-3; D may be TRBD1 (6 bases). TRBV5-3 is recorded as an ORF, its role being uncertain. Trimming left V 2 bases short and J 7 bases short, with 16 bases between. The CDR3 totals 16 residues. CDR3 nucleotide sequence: TGTGCCAGAAGCTTCGCACAGGGAGAAAACAATTCACCCCTCCACTTT. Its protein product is CARSFAQGENNSPLHF.

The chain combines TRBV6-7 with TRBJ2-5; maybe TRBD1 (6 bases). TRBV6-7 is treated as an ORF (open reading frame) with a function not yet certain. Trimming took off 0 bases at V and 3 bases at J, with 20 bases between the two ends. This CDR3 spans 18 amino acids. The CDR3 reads CASSYSETTRGDKETQYF. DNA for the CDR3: TGTGCCAGCAGTTACTCTGAGACAACCAGGGGCGATAAAGAGACCCAGTACTTC.